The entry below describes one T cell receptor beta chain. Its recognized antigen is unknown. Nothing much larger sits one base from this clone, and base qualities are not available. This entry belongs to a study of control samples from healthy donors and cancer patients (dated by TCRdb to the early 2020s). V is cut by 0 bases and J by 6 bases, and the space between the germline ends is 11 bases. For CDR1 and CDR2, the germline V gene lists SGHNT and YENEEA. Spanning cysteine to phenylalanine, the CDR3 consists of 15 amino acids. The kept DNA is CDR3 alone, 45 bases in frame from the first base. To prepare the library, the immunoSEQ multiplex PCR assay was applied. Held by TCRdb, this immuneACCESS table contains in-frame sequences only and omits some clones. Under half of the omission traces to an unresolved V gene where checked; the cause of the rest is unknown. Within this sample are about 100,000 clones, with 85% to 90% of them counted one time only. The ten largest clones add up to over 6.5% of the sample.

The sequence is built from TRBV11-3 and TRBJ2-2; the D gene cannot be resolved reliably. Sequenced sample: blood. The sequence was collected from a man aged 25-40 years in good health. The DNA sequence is TGTGCCAGCAGCTTAGACGCAGGCGGTCCCGGGGAGCTGTTTTTT. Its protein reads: CASSLDAGGPGELFF.